The sequence of this T cell receptor (beta chain) was determined in a study of CD8 T cells in ankylosing spondylitis. TCRdb called the 5' RACE reads again in MiXCR, with one record for every CDR3 protein. This table has 150,000 to 200,000 distinct CDR3 sequences, 13% appearing once. Ten or more counts support this clonotype. Looked up from germline, CDR1 is LGHNA and CDR2 is YNFKEQ. V lost 0 bases to trimming and J lost 7 bases, with 18 bases between them. The CDR3 runs 16 residues. Sequencing was done on a sample of blood, either unsorted or a sorted T cell fraction (not recorded which). The chain couples TRBV4-2 to TRBJ1-1, with D possibly TRBD1 on 6 matching bases. This TCR was recovered from a female donor with ankylosing spondylitis or in good health (not recorded which). DNA of the CDR3: TGTGCCAGCAGCCAAGACGGGGGGGCGAATATAGGTGAAGCTTTCTTT. Translated, it gives CASSQDGGANIGEAFF.